A single sample is the source of the 27 T cell receptor beta chains below, sequenced in a study of T cells in Graves' hyperthyroidism and ophthalmopathy. TCR beta CDR3 regions were amplified from RNA transcripts. An initial round of RT-PCR targeting the TCR CDR3 relied on the HTBI primer set. TCRdb reprocessed the multiplex PCR reads via MiXCR and lists one record per CDR3 protein. The table shows some 690,000 distinct CDR3 sequences, with roughly 17% occurring only once. Sequencing used blood. These receptors all come from a man aged 50-59 years with Graves' hyperthyroidism.

This clonotype has a count of ten or more. The genes are TRBV27 and TRBJ2-2; no clear D. The CDR3 sequence is 16 residues long. The germline V gene has CDR1 MNHEY and CDR2 SMNVEV (reference sequence). V lost 6 bases, J lost 2 bases, and 16 bases lay in between. CDR3 region: CASSPWPLANTGELFF. The CDR3 nucleotides are TGTGCCAGCAGCCCTTGGCCCCTCGCCAACACCGGGGAGCTGTTTTTT.

This clonotype has only a few counts. This CDR3 reads CASSLRGAGEQFF. In nucleotides, the CDR3 is TGTGCCAGCAGCTTAAGAGGGGCGGGAGAGCAGTTCTTC. The chain has TRBV7-3 and TRBJ2-1; TRBD2 is a possible D gene (6 bases). Trimming cost V 1 base and J 10 bases, with 11 bases left between them. The CDR3 length is 13 residues. Germline V gene data show CDR1 as SGHTA and CDR2 as FQGTGA. Full variable domain (outside the CDR3, taken from reference TRBV7-3 and TRBJ2-1): GAGVSQTPSNKVTEKGKYVELRCDPISGHTALYWYRQSLGQGPEFLIYFQGTGAADDSGLPNDRFFAVRPEGSVSTLKIQRTERGDSAVYLCASSLRGAGEQFFGPGTRLTVL.

This chain joins TRBV5-1 and TRBJ2-1, with D unclear. The CDR3 is made up of 15 amino acids. Germline values: CDR1 SGHRS, CDR2 YFSETQ. V dropped 0 bases and J dropped 7 bases, with 14 bases sitting between them. CDR3 in amino acids: CASSLAATLGNEQFF. CDR3 in DNA: TGCGCCAGCAGCTTGGCCGCCACCCTTGGGAATGAGCAGTTCTTC. The full variable domain, in which reference TRBV5-1 and TRBJ2-1 provide the parts outside the CDR3, is KAGVTQTPRYLIKTRGQQVTLSCSPISGHRSVSWYQQTPGQGLQFLFEYFSETQRNKGNFPGRFSGRQFSNSRSEMNVSTLELGDSALYLCASSLAATLGNEQFFGPGTRLTVL.

This clonotype was counted ten times or more. This rearrangement joins TRBV12-3 or TRBV12-4 to TRBJ2-1; possibly TRBD2 for D (7 bases). The CDR3 has 17 amino acids. The V end was cut by 8 bases, the J end by 0 bases, with 20 bases between. This chain's CDR3 is CASLTFRGASSYNEQFF. The CDR3 nucleotides read TGTGCCAGCCTCACCTTTCGGGGGGCAAGCTCCTACAATGAGCAGTTCTTC.

This clonotype was found a few times. The CDR3 coding sequence is TGTGCCAGCAGCTTTTCGCGGGGATACAACAATGAGCAGTTCTTC. It codes for CASSFSRGYNNEQFF. The V call is TRBV11-2, the J call TRBJ2-1, with D possibly being TRBD2 (6 bases). Germline CDR1 is SGHAT and CDR2 is FQNNGV. The CDR3 runs to 15 residues. Trimming shortened V by 3 bases and J by 5 bases, and 14 bases separated the two germline ends.

This clonotype has ten or more counts. The chain couples TRBV7-8 to TRBJ2-7, with D unresolved. Trimming removed 5 bases from V and 4 bases from J, with 18 bases in between. The CDR3 is 15 residues long. Per the germline V gene, CDR1 is SGHVS and CDR2 is FQNEAQ. CDR3 sequence (DNA): TGTGCCAGCAGCCGAGGCCGGATCAGATTTTACGAGCAGTACTTC. It is translated as CASSRGRIRFYEQYF.

This clonotype was observed a few times. This sequence joins TRBV3-1 and TRBJ1-2; a possible D gene is TRBD1 (6 bases). CDR3 size: 16 residues. V lost 5 bases, J lost 0 bases, and 16 bases lay in between. Germline-derived CDR1 and CDR2 are LGHDT and YNNKEL (reference sequence). This chain's CDR3 is CASSSRLGAANYGYTF. The CDR3 region has the DNA TGTGCCAGCAGCTCCCGGCTGGGGGCGGCTAACTATGGCTACACCTTC.

This clonotype was counted between two and nine times. This rearrangement joins TRBV6-5 to TRBJ1-1; TRBD1 agrees at 7 bases. The J segment lost 5 bases and the V segment lost 5 bases, leaving 8 bases of the junction unmatched. The CDR3 spans 14 residues. Looked up from germline, CDR1 is MNHEY and CDR2 is SVGAGI. CDR3 bases: TGTGCCAGCAGTAACAGACAGGGTTGGACTGAAGCTTTCTTT. It yields the protein CASSNRQGWTEAFF.

The table lists this clonotype with many counts. This chain joins TRBV5-5 and TRBJ2-7, with a possible D match to TRBD2 (6 bases). The V and J ends lost 3 bases and 4 bases respectively, with 17 bases between them. The V gene's germline CDR1 is SGHKS and CDR2 YYEKEE (reference sequence). CDR3 length: 15 residues. CDR3 DNA sequence: TGTGCCAGCAGCTCCAACTCCGGGACTTCGTACGAGCAGTACTTC. It translates to CASSSNSGTSYEQYF.

As regards this clonotype: This may be a read error, as it is one base from a much larger clone. The chain has TRBV29-1 and TRBJ1-1; D unresolved. Germline CDR1 is SQVTM and CDR2 is ANQGSEA. This CDR3 contains 15 residues. Here the CDR3 DNA reads TGCAACGTTGAAGAGGAGGAGACTATGAACACTGAAGCTTTCTTT. Protein product: CNVEEEETMNTEAFF.

This clonotype was counted only a few times. The V and J genes are TRBV14 and TRBJ1-2; the D is unclear. CDR1 is SGHDN, CDR2 FVKESK, per germline. With 1 base removed from V and 6 bases from J, the gap between germline ends came to 15 bases. The CDR3 is 15 residues long. The CDR3 sequence: CASSQGGGKGNGYTF. The CDR3 region has the DNA TGTGCCAGCAGCCAAGGAGGTGGGAAGGGTAATGGCTACACCTTC.

There are many counts of this clonotype. CDR3 nucleotides: TGTGCCACCAGCAACTTGAACACTGAAGCTTTCTTT. Translating gives CATSNLNTEAFF. J is TRBJ1-1 and V is TRBV15; no definite D call. In germline, CDR1 is LNHNV, CDR2 YYDKDF (reference sequence). V lost 4 bases and J 0 bases, leaving 3 bases between the germline ends. The CDR3 has 12 residues.

In its sample, this clonotype was seen many times. The V call is TRBV7-2, the J call TRBJ2-7; D may be TRBD1 or TRBD2 (5 bases each). This CDR3 has 15 amino acids. Germline CDR1 reads SGHTA; CDR2 reads FQGNSA. V shed 2 bases and J shed 2 bases, with 13 bases lying between them. The CDR3 DNA is TGTGCCAGCAGCTTATCGTGGGACCCTACCTACGAGCAGTACTTC. It yields the protein CASSLSWDPTYEQYF.

DNA for the CDR3: TGTGCCAGCATGAGGACAGGTGAATCGTATGGCTACACCTTC. It is translated as CASMRTGESYGYTF. This chain joins TRBV6-1 and TRBJ1-2, with 7 bases identical to TRBD1. Losses at the gene ends were 7 bases for V and 5 bases for J; bases not matched to a gene: 10. The CDR3 is made up of 14 amino acids. Germline assignment: CDR1 MNHNS and CDR2 SASEGT.

The rearrangement joins TRBV28 to TRBJ1-2; D gene uncertain. The CDR3 runs 12 residues. V was pared by 7 bases and J by 4 bases, with 10 bases between. Germline lookup yields CDR1 MDHEN and CDR2 SYDVKM. CDR3 coding DNA: TGTGCCAGCACCCTGATCGGCTATGGCTACACCTTC. It translates to CASTLIGYGYTF.

The chain recombines TRBV5-1 with TRBJ1-2; perhaps TRBD1 as D (5 bases). This CDR3 has 13 amino acids. Germline V CDR1 and CDR2: SGHRS, YFSETQ. V lost 4 bases and J 8 bases, leaving 15 bases between the germline ends. The DNA for the CDR3 is TGCGCCAGCAGCCAGGACACAATCCTCGGCTACACCTTC. Its protein is CASSQDTILGYTF.

This clonotype was counted at least ten times. The chain links TRBV7-9 to TRBJ1-1; a possible D gene is TRBD1 (6 bases). The CDR3 length is 15 residues. The germline CDR1 and CDR2 sequences are SEHNR and FQNEAQ (reference sequence). Deletions cut 7 bases from V and 6 bases from J, with 21 bases between. CDR3 in amino acids: CASTEPWGREPEAFF. CDR3 nucleotide sequence: TGTGCCAGCACCGAACCATGGGGGCGTGAGCCTGAAGCTTTCTTT.

The genes are TRBV11-2 and TRBJ2-3; no reliable D call. Germline V lookup: CDR1 SGHAT, CDR2 FQNNGV. This CDR3 spans 14 amino acids. V was clipped by 5 bases and J by 5 bases, with 14 bases between them. CDR3 DNA sequence: TGTGCCAGCAGCCAAGAAATAGTCCAAGATACGCAGTATTTT. Translation gives CASSQEIVQDTQYF.

This clonotype was detected ten times or more. The CDR3 loop is CASSGRPYGELFF. The CDR3 DNA reads TGTGCCAGCAGCGGGCGGCCGTACGGGGAGCTGTTTTTT. The gene calls are TRBV11-2 and TRBJ2-2; the D is unclear. The CDR3 spans 13 residues. Germline CDR1 is SGHAT and CDR2 is FQNNGV. V gave up 5 bases and J gave up 7 bases, with 11 bases separating them.

This chain links TRBV20-1 with TRBJ2-7; no clear D. Germline V gene lookup returns CDR1 DFQATT and CDR2 SNEGSKA (reference sequence). This CDR3 region has 11 residues. V gave up 4 bases and J gave up 3 bases, with 7 bases separating them. The CDR3 DNA reads as TGCAGTGCTACAGGAGACTACGAGCAGTACTTC. Translated: CSATGDYEQYF.

A remark on this clonotype: Sequence at one end of the junction differs from germline and may be a read error. The genes are TRBV12-3 or TRBV12-4 and TRBJ1-2, with D hard to call. The CDR3 sequence is 11 residues long. The DNA for the CDR3 is TGTGCCAGCAGTTTGGGGTTTGGCTACGCCTTC. Its protein is CASSLGFGYAF.

This clonotype was counted at least ten times. This chain connects TRBV6-1 to TRBJ2-5, with D possibly matching TRBD2 (6 bases). Germline CDR1 and CDR2: MNHNS and SASEGT. This CDR3 has 13 amino acids. V was shortened by 7 bases and J by 7 bases, with 16 bases between the two germline ends. CDR3: CASTTTSLGTQYF. CDR3 nucleotide sequence: TGTGCCAGCACCACGACTAGTCTCGGGACCCAGTACTTC.

V gene TRBV29-1 combines with J gene TRBJ2-3, with D uncertain. The V end lost 3 bases, the J end lost 4 bases, and 11 bases lay between the germline ends. Germline assignment: CDR1 SQVTM and CDR2 ANQGSEA. The CDR3 contains 13 residues. Here the CDR3 DNA reads TGCAGCGTTGACGGGTTCGTCCCAGATACGCAGTATTTT. Its protein product is CSVDGFVPDTQYF.

This clonotype was found a few times. This likely traces to a read error, being one base from a far larger clone. The rearrangement uses TRBV7-2 and TRBJ2-1; 7 positions match TRBD2. The CDR3 has 16 residues. The germline V gene has CDR1 SGHTA and CDR2 FQGNSA. Losses at the gene ends were 0 bases for V and 2 bases for J; bases not matched to a gene: 4. The CDR3 DNA sequence: TGTGCCAGCAGCTTAGCGGGAGGGTCCCCCTACAATGAGCAGTTCTTC. Translation: CASSLAGGSPYNEQFF.

The chain is built from TRBV20-1 and TRBJ2-4; D is possibly TRBD2 (7 bases). V lost 1 base, J lost 3 bases, and 16 bases lay in between. CDR3 length: 16 residues. Germline CDR1 is DFQATT and CDR2 is SNEGSKA (reference sequence). The CDR3 DNA follows: TGCAGTGCTAGAGGGGCGGGGGCAGATGTCAAAAACATTCAGTACTTC. It yields the protein CSARGAGADVKNIQYF.

This clonotype was picked up a small number of times. The rearrangement links TRBV6-2 or TRBV6-3 to TRBJ1-2, with a weak D call TRBD1 (5 bases). Germline V lookup: CDR1 MNHEY, CDR2 SVGEGT. Trimming pared 5 bases from V and 2 bases from J, leaving 12 bases between. The length of the CDR3 is 14 residues. In nucleotides, the CDR3 is TGTGCCAGCAGTCCAGAGACAGAGAACTATGGCTACACCTTC. It codes for CASSPETENYGYTF.

This clonotype was counted at least ten times. The chain carries TRBV2 and TRBJ2-7; possibly TRBD2 for D (5 bases). Germline V gives CDR1 SNHLY, CDR2 FYNNEI. V lost 6 bases and J lost 2, with 11 bases in between. CDR3 length equals 13 residues. CDR3 DNA: TGTGCCAGCAGACACGGGAAACCCTACGAGCAGTACTTC. Translated, it gives CASRHGKPYEQYF.